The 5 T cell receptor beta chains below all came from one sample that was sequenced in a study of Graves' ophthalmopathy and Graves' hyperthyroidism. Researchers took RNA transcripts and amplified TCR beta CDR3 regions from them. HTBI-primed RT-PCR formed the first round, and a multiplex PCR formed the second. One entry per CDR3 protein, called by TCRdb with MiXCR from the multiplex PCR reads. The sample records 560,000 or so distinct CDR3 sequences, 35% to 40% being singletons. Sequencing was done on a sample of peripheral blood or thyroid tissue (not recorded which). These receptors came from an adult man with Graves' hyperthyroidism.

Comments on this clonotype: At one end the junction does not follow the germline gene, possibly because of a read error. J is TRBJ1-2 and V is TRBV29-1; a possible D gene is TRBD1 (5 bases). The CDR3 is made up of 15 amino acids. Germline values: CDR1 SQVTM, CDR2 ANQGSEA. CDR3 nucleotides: TGCGGCGTTGAAGGGACCGACGAGATCTGGTATGGCTACACCTTC. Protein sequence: CGVEGTDEIWYGYTF.

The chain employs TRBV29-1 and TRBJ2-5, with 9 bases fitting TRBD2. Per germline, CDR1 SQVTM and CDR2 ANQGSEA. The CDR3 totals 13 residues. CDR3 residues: CRAGLANQETQYF. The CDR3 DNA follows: TGCAGGGCCGGACTAGCGAACCAAGAGACCCAGTACTTC.

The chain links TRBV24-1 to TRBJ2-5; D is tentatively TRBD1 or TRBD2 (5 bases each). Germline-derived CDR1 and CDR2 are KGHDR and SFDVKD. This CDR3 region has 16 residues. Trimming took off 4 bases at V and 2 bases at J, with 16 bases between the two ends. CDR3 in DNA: TGTGCCACCAGTGACCCCCTCGGGACGGCGCAAGAGACCCAGTACTTC. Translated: CATSDPLGTAQETQYF.

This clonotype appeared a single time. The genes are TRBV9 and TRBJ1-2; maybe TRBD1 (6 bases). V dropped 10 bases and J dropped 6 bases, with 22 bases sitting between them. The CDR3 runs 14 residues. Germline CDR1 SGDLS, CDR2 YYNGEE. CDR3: CAWSVRVRTDGYTF. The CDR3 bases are TGTGCCTGGAGTGTACGGGTTAGGACAGATGGCTACACCTTC. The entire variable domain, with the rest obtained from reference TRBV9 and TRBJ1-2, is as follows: DSGVTQTPKHLITATGQRVTLRCSPRSGDLSVYWYQQSLDQGLQFLIQYYNGEERAKGNILERFSAQQFPDLHSELNLSSLELGDSALYFCAWSVRVRTDGYTFGSGTRLTVV.

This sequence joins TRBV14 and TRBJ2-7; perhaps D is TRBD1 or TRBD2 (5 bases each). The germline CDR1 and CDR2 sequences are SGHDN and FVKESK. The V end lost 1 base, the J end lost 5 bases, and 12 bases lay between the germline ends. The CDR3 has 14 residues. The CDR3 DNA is TGTGCCAGCAGCCAAGCTCTGGGACCCCACGAGCAGTACTTC. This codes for CASSQALGPHEQYF. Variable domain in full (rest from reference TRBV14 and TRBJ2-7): EAGVTQFPSHSVIEKGQTVTLRCDPISGHDNLYWYRRVMGKEIKFLLHFVKESKQDESGMPNNRFLAERTGGTYSTLKVQPAELEDSGVYFCASSQALGPHEQYFGPGTRLTVT.